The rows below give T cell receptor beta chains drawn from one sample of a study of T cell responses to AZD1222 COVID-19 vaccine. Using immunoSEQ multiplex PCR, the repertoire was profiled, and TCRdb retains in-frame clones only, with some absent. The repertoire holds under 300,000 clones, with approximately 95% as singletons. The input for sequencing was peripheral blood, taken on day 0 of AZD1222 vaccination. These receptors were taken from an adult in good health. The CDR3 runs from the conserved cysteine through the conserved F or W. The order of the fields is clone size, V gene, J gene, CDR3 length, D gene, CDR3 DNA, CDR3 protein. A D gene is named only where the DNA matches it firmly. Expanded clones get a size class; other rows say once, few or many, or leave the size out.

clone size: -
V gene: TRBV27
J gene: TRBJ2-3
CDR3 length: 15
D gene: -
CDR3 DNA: TGTGCCAGCAGCCCGAGACCGGGGCGGACAGATACGCAGTATTTT
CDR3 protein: CASSPRPGRTDTQYF

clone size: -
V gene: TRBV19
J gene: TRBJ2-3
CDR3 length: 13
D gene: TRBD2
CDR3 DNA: TGTGCCAGTAAACTAGCGGGGGGGGATACGCAGTATTTT
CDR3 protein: CASKLAGGDTQYF

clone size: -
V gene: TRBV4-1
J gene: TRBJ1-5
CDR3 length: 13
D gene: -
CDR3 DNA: TGCGCCAGCAGCCAAGCAGGGAATCAGCCCCAGCATTTT
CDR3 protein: CASSQAGNQPQHF

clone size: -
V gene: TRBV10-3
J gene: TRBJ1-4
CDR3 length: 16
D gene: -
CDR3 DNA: TGTGCCATCAGTGGAGTGGCCCTTGCAACTAATGAAAAACTGTTTTTT
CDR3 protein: CAISGVALATNEKLFF

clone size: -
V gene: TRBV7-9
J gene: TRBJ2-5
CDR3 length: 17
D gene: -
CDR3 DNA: TGTGCCAGCAGCTTAGTTTCGGGGTCTCACGCCCAAGAGACCCAGTACTTC
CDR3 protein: CASSLVSGSHAQETQYF

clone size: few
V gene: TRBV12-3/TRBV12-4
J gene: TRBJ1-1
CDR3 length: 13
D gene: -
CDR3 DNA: TGTGCCAGCAGTAGGGACGGAGCCTATGAAGCTTTCTTT
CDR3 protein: CASSRDGAYEAFF

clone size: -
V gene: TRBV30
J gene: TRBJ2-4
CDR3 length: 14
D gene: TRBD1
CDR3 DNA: TGTGCCTGGAGTAGGACAGGCCGCCGGAACATTCAGTACTTC
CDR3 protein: CAWSRTGRRNIQYF

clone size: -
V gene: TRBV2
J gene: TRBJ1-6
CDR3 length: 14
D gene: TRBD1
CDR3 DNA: TGTGCCAGCAGTACCGGGACAGATAATTCACCCCTCCACTTT
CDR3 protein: CASSTGTDNSPLHF

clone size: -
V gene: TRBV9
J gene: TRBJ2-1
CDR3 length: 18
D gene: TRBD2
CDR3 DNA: TGTGCCAGCAGCTCCACCTTCGGGCCAAGCGGGGGTTACAATGAGCAGTTCTTC
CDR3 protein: CASSSTFGPSGGYNEQFF

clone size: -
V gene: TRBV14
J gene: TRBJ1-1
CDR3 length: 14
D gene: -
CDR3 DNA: TGTGCCAGCAGCCAAACTCCAGGGAGGACTGAAGCTTTCTTT
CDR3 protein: CASSQTPGRTEAFF

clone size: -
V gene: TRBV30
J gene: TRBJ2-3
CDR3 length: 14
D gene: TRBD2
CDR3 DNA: TGTGCCTGCCATAGAGCGGGGTTCACAGATACGCAGTATTTT
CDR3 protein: CACHRAGFTDTQYF

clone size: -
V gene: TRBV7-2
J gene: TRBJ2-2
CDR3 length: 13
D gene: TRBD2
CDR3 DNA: TGTGCCAGCAGCTTTAGCGGGAGGGGGGAGCTGTTTTTT
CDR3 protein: CASSFSGRGELFF

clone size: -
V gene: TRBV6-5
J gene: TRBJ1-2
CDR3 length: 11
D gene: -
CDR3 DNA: TGTGCCAGCAGCAACAGGGTTGGCTACACCTTC
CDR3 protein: CASSNRVGYTF

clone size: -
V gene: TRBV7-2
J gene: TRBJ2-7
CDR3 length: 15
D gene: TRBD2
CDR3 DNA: TGTGCCAGCAGCTTAGTCGGGACTAGTGCCCACGAGCAGTACTTC
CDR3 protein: CASSLVGTSAHEQYF

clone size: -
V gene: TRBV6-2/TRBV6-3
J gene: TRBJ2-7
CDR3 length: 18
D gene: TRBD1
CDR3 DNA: TGTGCCAGCAGTTACTCTGGTCGAACAGGGGTATGGGGCTACGAGCAGTACTTC
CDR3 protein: CASSYSGRTGVWGYEQYF

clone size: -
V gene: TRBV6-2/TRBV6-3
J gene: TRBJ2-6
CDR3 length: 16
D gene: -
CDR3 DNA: TGTGCCAGCAGTTACTCGAAGGCCTCTGGGGCCAACGTCCTGACTTTC
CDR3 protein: CASSYSKASGANVLTF

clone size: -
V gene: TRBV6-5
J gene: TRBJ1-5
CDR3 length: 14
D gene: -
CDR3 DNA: TGTGCCAGCAGACCGGGACTCCCCAATCAGTCCCAGCATTTT
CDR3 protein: CASRPGLPNQSQHF

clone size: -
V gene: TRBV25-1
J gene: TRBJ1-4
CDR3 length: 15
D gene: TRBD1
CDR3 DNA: TGTGCCAGCAGTGTTCGCCGGGACAGGGATGAAAAACTGTTTTTT
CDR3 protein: CASSVRRDRDEKLFF

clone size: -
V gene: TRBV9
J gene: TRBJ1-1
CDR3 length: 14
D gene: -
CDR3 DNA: TGTGCCAGCAGCGTAGGGGCGGGGGACACTGAAGCTTTCTTT
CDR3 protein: CASSVGAGDTEAFF

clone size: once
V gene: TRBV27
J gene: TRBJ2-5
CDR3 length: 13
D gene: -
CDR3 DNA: TGTGCCAGCAGTTTATCAAAAGGGGAGACCCAGTACTTC
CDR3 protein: CASSLSKGETQYF

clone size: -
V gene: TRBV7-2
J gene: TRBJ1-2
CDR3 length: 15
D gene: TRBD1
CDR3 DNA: TGTGCCAGCAGTAGATCCAGGGGGCCGGGCTATGGCTACACCTTC
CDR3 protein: CASSRSRGPGYGYTF

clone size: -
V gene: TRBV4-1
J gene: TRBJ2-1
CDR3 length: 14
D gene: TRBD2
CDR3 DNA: TGCGCCAGCAGCCGCCGGCTAGCGGACAATGAGCAGTTCTTC
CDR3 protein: CASSRRLADNEQFF

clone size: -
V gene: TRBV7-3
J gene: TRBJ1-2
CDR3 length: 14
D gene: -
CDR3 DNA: TGTGCCAGCAGCTTAAGCGGGCAGGGAGGTGGCTACACCTTC
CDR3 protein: CASSLSGQGGGYTF

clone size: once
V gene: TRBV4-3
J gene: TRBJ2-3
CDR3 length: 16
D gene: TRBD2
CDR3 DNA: TGCGCCAGCAGCCAAGACCGGGCGGGAGCCACAGATACGCAGTATTTT
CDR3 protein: CASSQDRAGATDTQYF

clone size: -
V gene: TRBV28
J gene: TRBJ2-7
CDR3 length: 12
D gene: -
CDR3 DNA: TGTGCCAGCAGTCCCGCAGGGAACGAGCAGTACTTC
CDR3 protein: CASSPAGNEQYF